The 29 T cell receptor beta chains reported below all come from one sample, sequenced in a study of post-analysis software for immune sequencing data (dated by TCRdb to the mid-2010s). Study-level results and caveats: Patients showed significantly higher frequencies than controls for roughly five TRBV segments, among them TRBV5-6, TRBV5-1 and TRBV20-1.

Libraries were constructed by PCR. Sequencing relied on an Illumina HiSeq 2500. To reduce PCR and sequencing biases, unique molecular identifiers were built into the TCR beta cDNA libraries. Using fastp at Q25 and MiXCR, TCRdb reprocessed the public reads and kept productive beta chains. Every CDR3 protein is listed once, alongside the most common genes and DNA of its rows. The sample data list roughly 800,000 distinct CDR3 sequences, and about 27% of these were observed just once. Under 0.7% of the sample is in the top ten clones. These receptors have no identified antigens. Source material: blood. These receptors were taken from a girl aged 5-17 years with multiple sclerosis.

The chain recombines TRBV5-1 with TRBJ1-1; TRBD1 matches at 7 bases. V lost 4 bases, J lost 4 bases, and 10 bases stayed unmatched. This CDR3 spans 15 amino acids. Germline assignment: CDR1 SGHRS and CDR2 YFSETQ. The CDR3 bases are TGCGCCAGCAGCCCGCGACAGGGATCGAGCACTGAAGCTTTCTTT. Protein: CASSPRQGSSTEAFF.

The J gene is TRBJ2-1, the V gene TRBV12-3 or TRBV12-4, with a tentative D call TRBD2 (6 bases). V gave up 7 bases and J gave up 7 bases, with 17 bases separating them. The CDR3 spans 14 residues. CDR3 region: CASKGLAGTNEQFF. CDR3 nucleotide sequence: TGTGCCAGCAAGGGACTGGCGGGAACGAATGAGCAGTTCTTC.

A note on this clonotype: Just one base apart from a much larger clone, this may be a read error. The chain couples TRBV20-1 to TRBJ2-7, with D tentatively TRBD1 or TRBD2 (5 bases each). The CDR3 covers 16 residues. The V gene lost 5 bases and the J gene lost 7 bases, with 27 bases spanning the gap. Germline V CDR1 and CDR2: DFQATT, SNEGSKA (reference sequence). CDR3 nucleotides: TGCAGTGCTCCACCTGGGGGACCTCAAAAGGTCAGTGAGCAGTACTTC. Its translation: CSAPPGGPQKVSEQYF.

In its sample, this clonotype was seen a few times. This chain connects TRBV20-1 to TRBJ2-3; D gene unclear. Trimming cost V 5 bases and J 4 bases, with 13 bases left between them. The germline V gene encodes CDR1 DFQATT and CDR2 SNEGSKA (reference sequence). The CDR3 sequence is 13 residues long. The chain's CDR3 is CSAGIPPADTQYF. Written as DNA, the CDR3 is TGCAGTGCTGGTATCCCGCCCGCAGATACGCAGTATTTT.

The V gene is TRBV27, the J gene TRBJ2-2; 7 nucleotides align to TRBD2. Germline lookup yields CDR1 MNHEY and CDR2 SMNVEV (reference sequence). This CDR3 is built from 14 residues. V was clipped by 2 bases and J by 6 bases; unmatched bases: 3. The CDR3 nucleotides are TGTGCCAGCAGTTTAAGCGGGGCGTCCGGGGAGCTGTTTTTT. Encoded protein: CASSLSGASGELFF.

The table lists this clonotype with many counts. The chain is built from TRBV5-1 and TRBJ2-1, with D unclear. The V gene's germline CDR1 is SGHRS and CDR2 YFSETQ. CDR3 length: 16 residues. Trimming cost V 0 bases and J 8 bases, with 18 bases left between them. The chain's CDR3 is CASSLALEPRYDEQFF. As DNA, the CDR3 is TGCGCCAGCAGCTTGGCCCTGGAGCCGCGTTACGATGAGCAGTTCTTC.

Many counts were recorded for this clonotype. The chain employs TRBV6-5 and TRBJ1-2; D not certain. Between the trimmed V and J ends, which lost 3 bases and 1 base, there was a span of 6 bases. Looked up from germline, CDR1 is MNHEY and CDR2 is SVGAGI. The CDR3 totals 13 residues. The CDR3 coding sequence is TGTGCCAGCAGTTATGGCCTTAACTATGGCTACACCTTC. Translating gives CASSYGLNYGYTF.

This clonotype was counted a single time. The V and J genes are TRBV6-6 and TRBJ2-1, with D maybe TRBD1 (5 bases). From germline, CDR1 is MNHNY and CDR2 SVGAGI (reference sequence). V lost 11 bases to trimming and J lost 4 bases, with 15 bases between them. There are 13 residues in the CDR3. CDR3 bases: TGTGCCGCCGCGTCTAGGGGTTACAATGAGCAGTTCTTC. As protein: CAAASRGYNEQFF.

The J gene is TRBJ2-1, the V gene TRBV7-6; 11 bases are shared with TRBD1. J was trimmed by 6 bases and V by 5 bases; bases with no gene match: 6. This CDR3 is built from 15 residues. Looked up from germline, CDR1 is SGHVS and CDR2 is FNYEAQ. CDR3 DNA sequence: TGTGCCAGCAGCAAAGGACAGGGGGCAGGCAATGAGCAGTTCTTC. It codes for CASSKGQGAGNEQFF.

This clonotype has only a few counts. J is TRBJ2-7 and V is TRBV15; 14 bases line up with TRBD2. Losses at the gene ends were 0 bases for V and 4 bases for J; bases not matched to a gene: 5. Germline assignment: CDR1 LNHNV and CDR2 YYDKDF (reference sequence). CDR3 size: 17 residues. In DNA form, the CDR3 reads TGTGCCACCAGCAGAGATTTGGGACTAGCGGGAGTATACGAGCAGTACTTC. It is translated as CATSRDLGLAGVYEQYF.

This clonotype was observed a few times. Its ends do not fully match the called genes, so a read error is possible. CDR3 nucleotides: TGTGCCAGCAGCTTAGCCGGAGTTGGCAATCAGCCCCAGCATTTT. Translating gives CASSLAGVGNQPQHF. The chain carries TRBV5-1 and TRBJ1-5; no definite D call. CDR3 length: 15 amino acids. Germline CDR1 is SGHRS and CDR2 is YFSETQ.

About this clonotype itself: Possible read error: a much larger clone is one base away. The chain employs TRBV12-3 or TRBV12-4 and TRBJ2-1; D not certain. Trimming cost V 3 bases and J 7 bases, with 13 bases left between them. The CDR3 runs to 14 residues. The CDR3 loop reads CASSFPGHSNEQFF. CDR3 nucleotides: TGTGCCAGCAGTTTCCCGGGCCATAGTAATGAGCAGTTCTTC.

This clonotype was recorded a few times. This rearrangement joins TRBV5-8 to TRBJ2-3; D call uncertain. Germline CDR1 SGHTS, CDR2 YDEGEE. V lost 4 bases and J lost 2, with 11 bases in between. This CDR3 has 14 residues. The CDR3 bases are TGTGCCAGCAGCGACCAGGCGTCCACAGATACGCAGTATTTT. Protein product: CASSDQASTDTQYF.

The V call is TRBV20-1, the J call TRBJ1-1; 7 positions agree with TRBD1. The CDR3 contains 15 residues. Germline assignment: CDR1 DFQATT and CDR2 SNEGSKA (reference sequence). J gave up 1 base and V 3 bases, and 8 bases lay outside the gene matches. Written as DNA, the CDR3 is TGCAGTGCTAGCCGCCTAAGGACAGGGAACACTGAAGCTTTCTTT. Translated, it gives CSASRLRTGNTEAFF.

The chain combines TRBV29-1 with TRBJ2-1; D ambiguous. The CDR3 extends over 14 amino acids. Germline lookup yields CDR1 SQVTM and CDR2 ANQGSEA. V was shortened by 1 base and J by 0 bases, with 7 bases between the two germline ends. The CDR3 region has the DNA TGCAGCGTTGAAGGGGTCAGCTCCTACAATGAGCAGTTCTTC. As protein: CSVEGVSSYNEQFF.

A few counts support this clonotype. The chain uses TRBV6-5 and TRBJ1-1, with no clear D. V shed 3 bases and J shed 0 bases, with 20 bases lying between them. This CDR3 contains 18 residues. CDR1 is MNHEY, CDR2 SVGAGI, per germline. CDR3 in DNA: TGTGCCAGCAGTTATTCAAGGCCCTCGAGTATTGTGAACACTGAAGCTTTCTTT. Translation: CASSYSRPSSIVNTEAFF.

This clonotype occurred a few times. CDR3 DNA sequence: TGCAGCGTTACCGGGACTAGCGGGGAACCCTACGAGCAGTACTTC. It specifies CSVTGTSGEPYEQYF. The chain combines TRBV29-1 with TRBJ2-7; 13 bases agree with TRBD2. The CDR3 has 15 amino acids. Losses at the gene ends were 5 bases for V and 2 bases for J; bases not matched to a gene: 6. Germline V gene lookup returns CDR1 SQVTM and CDR2 ANQGSEA.

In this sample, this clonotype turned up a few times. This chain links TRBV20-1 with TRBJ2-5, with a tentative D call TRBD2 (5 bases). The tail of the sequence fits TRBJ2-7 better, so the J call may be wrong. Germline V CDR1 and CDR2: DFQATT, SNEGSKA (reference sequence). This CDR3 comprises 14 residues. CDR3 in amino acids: CSSLGGRGRNEQYF. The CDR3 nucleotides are TGCAGTTCCTTAGGTGGGAGAGGCAGGAACGAGCAGTACTTC.

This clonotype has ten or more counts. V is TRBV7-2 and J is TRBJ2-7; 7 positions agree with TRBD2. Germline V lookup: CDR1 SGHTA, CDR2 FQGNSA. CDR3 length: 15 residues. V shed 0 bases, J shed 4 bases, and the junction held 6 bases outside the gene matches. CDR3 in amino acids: CASSLAGGPDYEQYF. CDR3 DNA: TGTGCCAGCAGCTTAGCGGGAGGGCCGGATTACGAGCAGTACTTC.

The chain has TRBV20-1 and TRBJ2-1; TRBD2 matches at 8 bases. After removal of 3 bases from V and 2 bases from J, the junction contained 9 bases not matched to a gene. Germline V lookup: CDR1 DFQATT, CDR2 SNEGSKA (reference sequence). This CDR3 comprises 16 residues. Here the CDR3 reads CSASGWQREPYNEQFF. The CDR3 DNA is TGCAGTGCTAGTGGGTGGCAGCGGGAGCCCTACAATGAGCAGTTCTTC.

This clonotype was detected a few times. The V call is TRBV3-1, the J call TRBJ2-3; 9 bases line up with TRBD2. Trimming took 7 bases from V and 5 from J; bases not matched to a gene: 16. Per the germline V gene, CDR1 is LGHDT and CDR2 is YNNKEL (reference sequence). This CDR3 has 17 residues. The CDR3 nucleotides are TGTGCCAGCACCCCAGGCCCTGGCGGGGGGGCGAGAGATACGCAGTATTTT. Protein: CASTPGPGGGARDTQYF.

CDR3 in amino acids: CASSLRWQGEAFF. For the CDR3, the DNA is TGTGCCAGCAGTTTGCGGTGGCAGGGCGAAGCTTTCTTT. The V gene is TRBV12-3 or TRBV12-4, the J gene TRBJ1-1; D is perhaps TRBD1 (5 bases). Trimming pared 3 bases from V and 8 bases from J, leaving 13 bases between. This CDR3 spans 13 amino acids.

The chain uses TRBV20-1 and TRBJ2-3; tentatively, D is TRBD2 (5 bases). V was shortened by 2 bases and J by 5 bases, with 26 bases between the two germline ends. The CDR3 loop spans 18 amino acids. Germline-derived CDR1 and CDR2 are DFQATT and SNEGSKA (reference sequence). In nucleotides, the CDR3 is TGCAGTGCTAGACCCTACGTCTTGAGGGAGCGCGAGAAAGATACGCAGTATTTT. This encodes CSARPYVLREREKDTQYF.

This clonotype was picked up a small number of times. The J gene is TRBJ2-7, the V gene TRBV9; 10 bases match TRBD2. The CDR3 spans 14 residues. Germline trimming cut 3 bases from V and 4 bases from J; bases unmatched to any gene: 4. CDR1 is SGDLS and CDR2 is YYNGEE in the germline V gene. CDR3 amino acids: CASSGRTSGYEQYF. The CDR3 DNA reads TGTGCCAGCAGCGGGAGGACTAGCGGATACGAGCAGTACTTC.

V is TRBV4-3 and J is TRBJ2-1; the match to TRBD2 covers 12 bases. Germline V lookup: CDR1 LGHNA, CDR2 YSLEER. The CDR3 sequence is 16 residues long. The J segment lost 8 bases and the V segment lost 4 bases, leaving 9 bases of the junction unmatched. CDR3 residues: CASSRRLAGVGDEQFF. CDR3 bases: TGCGCCAGCAGCCGCCGACTAGCGGGAGTCGGTGATGAGCAGTTCTTC.

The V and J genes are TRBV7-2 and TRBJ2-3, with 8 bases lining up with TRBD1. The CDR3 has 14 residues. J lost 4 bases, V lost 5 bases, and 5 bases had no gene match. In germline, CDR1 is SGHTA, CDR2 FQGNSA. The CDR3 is CASSAGGRPDTQYF. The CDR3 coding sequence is TGTGCCAGCAGCGCAGGGGGCCGGCCAGATACGCAGTATTTT.

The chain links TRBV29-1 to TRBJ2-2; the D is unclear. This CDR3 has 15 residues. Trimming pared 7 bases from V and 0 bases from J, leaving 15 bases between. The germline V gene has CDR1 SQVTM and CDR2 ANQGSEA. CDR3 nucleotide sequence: TGCAGCGCCAGCTCCGGGTCCACGAACACCGGGGAGCTGTTTTTT. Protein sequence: CSASSGSTNTGELFF.

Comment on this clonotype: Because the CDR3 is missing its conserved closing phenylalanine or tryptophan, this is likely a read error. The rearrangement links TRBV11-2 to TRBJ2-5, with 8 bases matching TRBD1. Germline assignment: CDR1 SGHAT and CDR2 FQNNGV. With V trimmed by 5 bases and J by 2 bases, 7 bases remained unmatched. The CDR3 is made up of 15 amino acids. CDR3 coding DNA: TGTGCCAGCAGCCCGTGGACAGGGAGGCAAGAGACCCAGTACTGC. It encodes CASSPWTGRQETQYC.

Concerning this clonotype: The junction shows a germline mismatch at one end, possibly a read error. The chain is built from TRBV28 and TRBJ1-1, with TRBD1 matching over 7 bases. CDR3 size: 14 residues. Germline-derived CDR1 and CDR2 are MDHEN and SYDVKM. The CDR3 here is CASSLLNTGVKAFF. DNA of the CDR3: TGTGCCAGTAGTTTACTCAATACAGGGGTGAAGGCTTTCTTT.